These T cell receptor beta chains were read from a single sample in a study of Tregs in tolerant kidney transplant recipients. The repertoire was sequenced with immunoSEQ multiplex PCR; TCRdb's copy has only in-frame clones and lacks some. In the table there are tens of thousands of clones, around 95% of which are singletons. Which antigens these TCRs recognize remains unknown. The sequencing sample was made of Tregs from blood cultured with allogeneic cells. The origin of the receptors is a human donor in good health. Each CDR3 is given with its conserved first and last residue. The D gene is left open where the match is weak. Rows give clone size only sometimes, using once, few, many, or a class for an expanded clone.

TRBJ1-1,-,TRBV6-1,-,TGTGCCCTCAGTGAAGCTCAGGGGACTGAAGCTTTCTTT,CALSEAQGTEAFF
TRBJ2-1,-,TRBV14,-,TGTGCCAGCAGCCGAGGGTATGAGCAGTTCTTC,CASSRGYEQFF
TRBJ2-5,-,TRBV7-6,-,TGTGCCAGCAGCTTATTGCGGGACAGCCCCGAGACCCAGTACTTC,CASSLLRDSPETQYF
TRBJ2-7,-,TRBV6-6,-,TGTGCCAGCAGTTACGAGGGTACCTACGAGCAGTACTTC,CASSYEGTYEQYF
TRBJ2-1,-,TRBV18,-,TGTGCCAGCTCACCACCGGGCCTCTCCTACAATGAGCAGTTCTTC,CASSPPGLSYNEQFF
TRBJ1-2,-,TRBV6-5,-,TGTGCCAGCAGTTACTCGAAAGGCAGGGCTAACTATGGCTACACCTTC,CASSYSKGRANYGYTF
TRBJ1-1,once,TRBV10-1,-,TGCGCCAGCAGTGAGTCGTGGCAGGGGAAAGCTTTCTTT,CASSESWQGKAFF
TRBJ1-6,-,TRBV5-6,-,TGTGCCAGCAGCTTGCTCGGTGGGGCTGCTAATTCACCCCTCCACTTT,CASSLLGGAANSPLHF
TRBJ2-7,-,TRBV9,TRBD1,TGTGCCAGCAGCCTATCCGGGACAGGGGGCGAGCAGTACTTC,CASSLSGTGGEQYF
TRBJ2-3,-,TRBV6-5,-,TGTGCCAGCCGATCCCCGGCAGATACGCAGTATTTT,CASRSPADTQYF
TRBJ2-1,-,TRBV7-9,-,TGTGCCAGCAGCTCGGCGGGGGAGCAGTTCTTC,CASSSAGEQFF
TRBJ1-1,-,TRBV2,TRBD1,TGTGCCAGCCGGGTACAGGGGGCGCGGGGGCACACTGAAGCTTTCTTT,CASRVQGARGHTEAFF
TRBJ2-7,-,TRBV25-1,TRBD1,TGTGCCAGCGGGACAGGGACGGGCGAGCAGTACTTC,CASGTGTGEQYF
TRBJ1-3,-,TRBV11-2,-,TGTGCCAGCAGCTTAGCCCACAGGTCTGGAAACACCATATATTTT,CASSLAHRSGNTIYF
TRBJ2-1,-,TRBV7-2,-,TGTGCCAGCAGCTTAGCGGGGGCGACCTACAATGAGCAGTTCTTC,CASSLAGATYNEQFF
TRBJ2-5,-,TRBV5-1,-,TGCGCCAGCAGCTGGACAGACGAGACCCAGTACTTC,CASSWTDETQYF
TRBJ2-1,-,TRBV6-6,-,TGTGCCAGCAGTTACTCGGAGAGGGAATACAATGAGCAGTTCTTC,CASSYSEREYNEQFF
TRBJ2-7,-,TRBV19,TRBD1,TGTGCCAGTAGTCCGGGACAGTTCTACGAGCAGTACTTC,CASSPGQFYEQYF
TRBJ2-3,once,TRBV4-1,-,TGCGCCAGCTCCCTCGTAGGCACAGATACGCAGTATTTT,CASSLVGTDTQYF
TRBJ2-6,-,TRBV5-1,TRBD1,TGCGCCAGCAGCCCCTGGGGTACAACAGGAATTCAGGGGGCTGGGGCCAACGTCCTGACTTTC,CASSPWGTTGIQGAGANVLTF
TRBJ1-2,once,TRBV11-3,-,TGTGCCAGCAGCCCTGGGCCGAACTATGGCTACACCTTC,CASSPGPNYGYTF
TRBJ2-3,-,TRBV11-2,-,TGTGCCAGCAGCCTAGGGTGGGTTTCATATACGCAGTATTTT,CASSLGWVSYTQYF
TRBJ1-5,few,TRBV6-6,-,TGTGCCAGCAGTTACTCCGGGACCCATCAGCCCCAGCATTTT,CASSYSGTHQPQHF
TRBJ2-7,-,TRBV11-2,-,TGTGCCAGCAGCGAATTAGGGCTCGAGCAGTACTTC,CASSELGLEQYF
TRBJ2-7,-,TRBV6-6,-,TGTGCCAGCAGTTACTCGCGGGACTCCTACGAGCAGTACTTC,CASSYSRDSYEQYF
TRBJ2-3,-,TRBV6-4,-,TGTGCCAGCAGTGACCCCGGTTTCACAGATACGCAGTATTTT,CASSDPGFTDTQYF
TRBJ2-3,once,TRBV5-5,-,TGTGCCAGCAGCAACATGGCGGGGGCGGGAGATACGCAGTATTTT,CASSNMAGAGDTQYF
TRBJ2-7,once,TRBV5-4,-,TGTGCCAGTCGGGGAGAGTCTAGGGAGCAGTACTTC,CASRGESREQYF
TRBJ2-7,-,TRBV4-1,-,TGCGCCAGCAGCGCGTCGGACAGCTCCTACGAGCAGTACTTC,CASSASDSSYEQYF
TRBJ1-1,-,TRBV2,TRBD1,TGTGCCAGCAGTTCACAGGGGTGGGAAGCTTTCTTT,CASSSQGWEAFF
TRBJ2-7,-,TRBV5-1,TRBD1,TGCGCCAGCAGCTTGGCCGGGACAGGGGGCTACGAGCAGTACTTC,CASSLAGTGGYEQYF
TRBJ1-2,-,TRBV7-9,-,TGTGCCAGCAGCTTAGAACGGTGGGGTGGCTACACCTTC,CASSLERWGGYTF
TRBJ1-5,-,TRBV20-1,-,TGCAGTGTGGGCAGACTCCAGCCCCAGCATTTT,CSVGRLQPQHF
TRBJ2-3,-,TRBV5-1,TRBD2,TGCGCCAGCAGCTTTGGGGGGGAGGCAGATACGCAGTATTTT,CASSFGGEADTQYF
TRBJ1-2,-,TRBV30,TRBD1,TGTGCCTGGAGTGACAGGGGGAGAGGAAACTATGGCTACACCTTC,CAWSDRGRGNYGYTF
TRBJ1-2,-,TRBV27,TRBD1,TGTGCCAGCAGTTATACTTACAGGGGTGGATCTCTCTATGGCTACACCTTC,CASSYTYRGGSLYGYTF
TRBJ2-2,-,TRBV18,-,TGTGCCAGCTCACCACTAGACACCGGGGAGCTGTTTTTT,CASSPLDTGELFF
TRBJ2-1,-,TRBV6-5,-,TGTGCCAGCTGGTTGAGTGGGCGCAATGAGCAGTTCTTC,CASWLSGRNEQFF
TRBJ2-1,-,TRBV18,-,TGTGCCAGCTCACCAGTTTTGGGTGGTGAGCAGTTCTTC,CASSPVLGGEQFF
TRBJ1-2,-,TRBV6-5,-,TGTGCCAGCAGTTACACGGGGAAGAACTATGGCTACACCTTC,CASSYTGKNYGYTF
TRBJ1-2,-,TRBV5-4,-,TGTGCCAGCAGCTTCGCAGGAAACCTAAACTATGGCTACACCTTC,CASSFAGNLNYGYTF
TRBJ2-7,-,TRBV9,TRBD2,TGTGCCAGCAGCGTAGACGGGACTAGTCGCTACGAGCAGTACTTC,CASSVDGTSRYEQYF
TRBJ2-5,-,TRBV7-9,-,TGTGCCAGCAGCTTAGTTTTCAATCGGCGGCCCCAAGAGACCCAGTACTTC,CASSLVFNRRPQETQYF
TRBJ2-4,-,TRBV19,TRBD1,TGTGCCAGTAGCACAGGGGTTGTAGCCAAAAACATTCAGTACTTC,CASSTGVVAKNIQYF